The 18 T cell receptor beta chains presented below share a single source sample, sequenced in a study of blood T cell repertoires in COVID-19. Clones were read by immunoSEQ multiplex PCR, and TCRdb kept only the in-frame ones, dropping some. The sample lists 240,000 or so clones, about four fifths seen once, with 6.5% to 9.5% in the top ten. The sample was peripheral blood. These receptors came from a woman of 80 years or more with COVID-19, enrolled during active disease.

J is TRBJ1-5 and V is TRBV25-1; 11 bases map to TRBD1. This CDR3 has 15 residues. From germline, CDR1 is MGHDK and CDR2 SYGVNS. Germline trimming cut 2 bases from V and 4 bases from J; bases unmatched to any gene: 1. CDR3 bases: TGTGCCAGCAGTGAAGGACAGGGGGCAAATCAGCCCCAGCATTTT. Protein sequence: CASSEGQGANQPQHF.

This clone was detected only a few times. The gene calls are TRBV18 and TRBJ1-5, with TRBD1 matching over 8 bases. CDR3 length equals 15 residues. Unmatched junction bases numbered 6, after V lost 3 bases and J lost 5 bases. CDR1 KGHSH and CDR2 LQKENI come from the germline V gene. The CDR3 protein is CASSPNTGGDQPQHF. The CDR3 DNA follows: TGTGCCAGCTCACCTAATACAGGGGGAGATCAGCCCCAGCATTTT.

This sequence joins TRBV3-1 (or the pseudogene TRBV3-2) and TRBJ2-5; 8 nucleotides agree with TRBD1. CDR3 length: 14 amino acids. Germline-derived CDR1 and CDR2 are LGHDT and YNNKEL (reference sequence). Trimming removed 6 bases from V and 4 bases from J; junction bases left unmatched: 7. CDR3 bases: TGTGCCAGCAGTCGCCCGACAGGGGTAGAGACCCAGTACTTC. It encodes CASSRPTGVETQYF.

The rearrangement uses TRBV18 and TRBJ1-4; tentative D call: TRBD1 (5 bases). V gave up 5 bases and J gave up 8 bases, with 15 bases separating them. This CDR3 has 14 residues. Per germline, CDR1 KGHSH and CDR2 LQKENI. CDR3 protein: CASSSQVGGEKLFF. The CDR3 DNA follows: TGTGCCAGCTCATCACAGGTGGGAGGCGAAAAACTGTTTTTT.

The chain combines TRBV5-1 with TRBJ2-3; D unclear. Germline V lookup: CDR1 SGHRS, CDR2 YFSETQ. The CDR3 loop spans 13 amino acids. Deletions cut 4 bases from V and 1 base from J, with 7 bases between. CDR3 residues: CASSKTGTDTQYF. CDR3 coding DNA: TGCGCCAGCAGCAAAACAGGCACAGATACGCAGTATTTT. The whole variable domain, remainder taken from reference TRBV5-1 and TRBJ2-3, is KAGVTQTPRYLIKTRGQQVTLSCSPISGHRSVSWYQQTPGQGLQFLFEYFSETQRNKGNFPGRFSGRQFSNSRSEMNVSTLELGDSALYLCASSKTGTDTQYFGPGTRLTVL.

The genes are TRBV19 and TRBJ1-6, with 7 nucleotides matching TRBD1. Germline lookup yields CDR1 LNHDA and CDR2 SQIVND (reference sequence). This CDR3 region has 13 residues. The ends lost 9 bases at V and 7 bases at J; junction bases unmatched: 6. CDR3 loop: CASQGQLNSPLHF. CDR3 nucleotide sequence: TGTGCCAGCCAGGGACAGCTAAATTCACCCCTCCACTTT.

This CDR3 is CASSQDNQPYNEQFF. As DNA, the CDR3 is TGCGCCAGCAGCCAGGACAACCAGCCCTACAATGAGCAGTTCTTC. The V call is TRBV4-3, the J call TRBJ2-1; TRBD1 is a possible D gene (5 bases). V dropped 3 bases and J dropped 2 bases, with 11 bases sitting between them. The length of the CDR3 is 15 residues. The germline gives CDR1 LGHNA, CDR2 YSLEER.

V is TRBV7-9 and J is TRBJ1-1; D is uncertain. V was trimmed by 5 bases and J by 10 bases, leaving 11 bases between them. The CDR3 spans 11 residues. Germline V gene lookup returns CDR1 SEHNR and CDR2 FQNEAQ (reference sequence). CDR3 bases: TGTGCCAGCAGCGCCGAGGGCGCAGCTTTCTTT. The encoded protein is CASSAEGAAFF. Based on the CDR3 plus reference TRBV7-9 and TRBJ1-1, the full variable domain is DTGVSQNPRHKITKRGQNVTFRCDPISEHNRLYWYRQTLGQGPEFLTYFQNEAQLEKSRLLSDRFSAERPKGSFSTLEIQRTEQGDSAMYLCASSAEGAAFFGQGTRLTVV.

This clone turned up a few times. The chain combines TRBV15 with TRBJ1-3; D unresolved. The CDR3 totals 14 residues. V shed 9 bases and J shed 0 bases, with 12 bases lying between them. CDR1 is LNHNV, CDR2 YYDKDF, per germline (reference sequence). CDR3 coding DNA: TGTGCCACAGCGGTGCGGACCTCTGGAAACACCATATATTTT. Residues: CATAVRTSGNTIYF.

The V and J genes are TRBV5-1 and TRBJ1-1, with D uncertain. The length of the CDR3 is 13 residues. Germline assignment: CDR1 SGHRS and CDR2 YFSETQ. With 0 bases removed from V and 10 bases from J, the gap between germline ends came to 13 bases. The CDR3 DNA reads TGCGCCAGCAGCTTGGCCGACGGGAGGGCAGCTTTCTTT. Translation gives CASSLADGRAAFF.

This chain links TRBV12-5 with TRBJ1-1, with TRBD1 as a possible D gene (5 bases). This CDR3 spans 15 amino acids. In germline, CDR1 is LGHNT, CDR2 FRNRAP. The V and J ends lost 2 bases and 1 base respectively, with 11 bases between them. The CDR3 protein is CASGLYGARNTEAFF. CDR3 DNA sequence: TGTGCTAGTGGTTTGTATGGGGCACGGAACACTGAAGCTTTCTTT.

This rearrangement joins TRBV6-1 to TRBJ1-2; D is unclear. Trimming shortened V by 3 bases and J by 4 bases, and 9 bases separated the two germline ends. The CDR3 has 13 residues. Germline loops: CDR1 MNHNS, CDR2 SASEGT. DNA of the CDR3: TGTGCCAGCAGTGATAGACAAGTCTATGGCTACACCTTC. As protein: CASSDRQVYGYTF.

This clone has a single count. This rearrangement joins TRBV11-2 to TRBJ2-1; D is ambiguous. The CDR3 consists of 13 residues. Trimming shortened V by 2 bases and J by 5 bases, and 7 bases separated the two germline ends. In germline, CDR1 is SGHAT, CDR2 FQNNGV. The CDR3 DNA reads as TGTGCCAGCAGCTTATACCTAAACAATGAGCAGTTCTTC. It codes for CASSLYLNNEQFF.

V is TRBV20-1 and J is TRBJ2-1; D remains ambiguous. The germline V gene encodes CDR1 DFQATT and CDR2 SNEGSKA (reference sequence). V was trimmed by 0 bases and J by 9 bases, leaving 6 bases between them. The CDR3 contains 11 residues. CDR3 sequence reads: CSARDLSEQFF. The CDR3 DNA sequence: TGCAGTGCTAGAGATCTGAGTGAGCAGTTCTTC.

CDR3 DNA: TGCGCCAGCAGCTTGGAGGGGGACGGGATAAACACCATATATTTT. Translating it yields CASSLEGDGINTIYF. The genes are TRBV5-1 and TRBJ1-3; weak D call: TRBD1 (6 bases). The CDR3 is made up of 15 amino acids. Germline lookup yields CDR1 SGHRS and CDR2 YFSETQ. V was clipped by 0 bases and J by 6 bases, with 13 bases between them.

This chain uses TRBV11-3 with TRBJ2-1; 8 bases map to TRBD2. V shed 4 bases and J 5 bases; nucleotides not matched to a gene: 7. The CDR3 sequence is 15 residues long. The germline gives CDR1 SGHNT, CDR2 YENEEA. CDR3 nucleotides: TGTGCCAGCAGCTCGTCTAGCGGGCCAGACAATGAGCAGTTCTTC. It yields the protein CASSSSSGPDNEQFF.

This sequence joins TRBV3-1 (or the pseudogene TRBV3-2) and TRBJ2-2, with 7 bases lining up with TRBD2. Trimming cost V 3 bases and J 0 bases; bases outside gene matches: 4. Germline V gives CDR1 LGHDT, CDR2 YNNKEL (reference sequence). This CDR3 comprises 16 residues. The CDR3 DNA follows: TGTGCCAGCAGCCACCCCCGGGGGGCGAACACCGGGGAGCTGTTTTTT. Protein product: CASSHPRGANTGELFF.

The J gene is TRBJ1-2, the V gene TRBV28; D call uncertain. Germline V gives CDR1 MDHEN, CDR2 SYDVKM. The V and J ends lost 8 bases and 8 bases respectively, with 15 bases between them. This CDR3 has 12 residues. The CDR3 spells CASGSGAAGYTF. CDR3 nucleotides: TGTGCCAGCGGATCAGGCGCCGCCGGCTACACCTTC.